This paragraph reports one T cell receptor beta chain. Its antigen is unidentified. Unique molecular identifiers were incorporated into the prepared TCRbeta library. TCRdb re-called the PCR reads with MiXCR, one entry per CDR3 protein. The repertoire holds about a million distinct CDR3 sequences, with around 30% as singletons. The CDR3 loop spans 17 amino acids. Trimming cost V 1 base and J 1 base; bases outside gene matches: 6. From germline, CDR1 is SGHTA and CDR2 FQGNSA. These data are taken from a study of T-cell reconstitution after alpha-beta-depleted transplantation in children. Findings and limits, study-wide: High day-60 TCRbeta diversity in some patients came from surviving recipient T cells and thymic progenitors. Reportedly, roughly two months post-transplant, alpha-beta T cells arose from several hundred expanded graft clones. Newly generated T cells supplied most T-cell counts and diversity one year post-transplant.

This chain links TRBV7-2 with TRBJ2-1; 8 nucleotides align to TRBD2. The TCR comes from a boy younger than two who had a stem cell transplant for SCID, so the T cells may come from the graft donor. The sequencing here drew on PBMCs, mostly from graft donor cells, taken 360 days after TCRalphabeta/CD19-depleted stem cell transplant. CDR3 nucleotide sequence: TGTGCCAGCAGCTTAGGGCTACTAGCGGCTTCCTACAATGAGCAGTTCTTC. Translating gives CASSLGLLAASYNEQFF.